A single sample is the source of the 23 T cell receptor beta chains below, sequenced in a study of CD4+ T cells in melanoma. This table comes from immunoSEQ multiplex PCR, and its TCRdb copy is limited to in-frame clones, with some not included. Of roughly 110,000 clones detected, about 90% appear once; the ten largest clones hold less than 4%. Sequenced: peripheral blood. The receptor set was obtained from a human donor with melanoma.

The V call is TRBV9, the J call TRBJ1-5; the D gene is possibly TRBD1 (5 bases). The CDR3 is 13 residues long. Germline V lookup: CDR1 SGDLS, CDR2 YYNGEE. The V and J ends lost 2 bases and 7 bases respectively, with 10 bases between them. The CDR3 is CASSVGQGQPQHF. CDR3 nucleotide sequence: TGTGCCAGCAGCGTTGGGCAGGGCCAGCCCCAGCATTTT.

J is TRBJ2-5 and V is TRBV19; TRBD2 is a possible D gene (7 bases). Trimming took 3 bases from V and 4 from J, leaving 15 bases between them. The CDR3 covers 15 residues. Looked up from germline, CDR1 is LNHDA and CDR2 is SQIVND (reference sequence). CDR3 residues: CASSISGGHRETQYF. CDR3 bases: TGTGCCAGTAGTATTTCGGGGGGCCACAGAGAGACCCAGTACTTC.

CDR3 residues: CASSNLAGAIGDEQFF. In DNA, the CDR3 is TGTGCCAGCAGCAATTTAGCGGGAGCCATCGGGGATGAGCAGTTCTTC. This sequence joins TRBV9 and TRBJ2-1; 9 nucleotides line up with TRBD2. Germline V CDR1 and CDR2: SGDLS, YYNGEE. The CDR3 totals 16 residues. V was pared by 4 bases and J by 8 bases, with 13 bases of the junction left unmatched.

The J gene is TRBJ1-1, the V gene TRBV4-3; the D is unclear. Germline CDR1 reads LGHNA; CDR2 reads YSLEER. The V gene lost 0 bases and the J gene lost 1 base, with 9 bases spanning the gap. The CDR3 spans 15 residues. CDR3 residues: CASSQEVAGNTEAFF. CDR3 DNA: TGCGCCAGCAGCCAAGAGGTAGCAGGGAACACTGAAGCTTTCTTT.

The chain joins TRBV28 to TRBJ1-1; D may be TRBD1 (5 bases). CDR3 length equals 13 residues. With 3 bases removed from V and 1 base from J, the gap between germline ends came to 6 bases. Germline V gene sequence: CDR1 MDHEN, CDR2 SYDVKM. The CDR3 loop is CASSFGGNTEAFF. The CDR3 DNA is TGTGCCAGCAGTTTTGGGGGGAACACTGAAGCTTTCTTT.

This rearrangement joins TRBV27 to TRBJ2-2; 8 bases are a match to TRBD2. The V gene's germline CDR1 is MNHEY and CDR2 SMNVEV (reference sequence). Trimming removed 6 bases from V and 4 bases from J; junction bases left unmatched: 1. The CDR3 contains 13 residues. In DNA, the CDR3 is TGTGCCAGCAGACTAGCGGCCACCGGGGAGCTGTTTTTT. The encoded protein is CASRLAATGELFF.

The chain uses TRBV5-5 and TRBJ2-7; 12 bases are a match to TRBD1. Germline trimming cut 4 bases from V and 7 bases from J; bases unmatched to any gene: 3. The germline V gene has CDR1 SGHKS and CDR2 YYEKEE (reference sequence). The CDR3 extends over 13 amino acids. The CDR3: CASSGDRGREQYF. The DNA of the CDR3 is TGTGCCAGCAGCGGGGACAGGGGGCGTGAGCAGTACTTC.

The V call is TRBV6-1, the J call TRBJ1-1; 7 bases match TRBD1. V trimming: 6 bases; J trimming: 5 bases; junction bases outside the gene matches: 6. CDR3 length equals 13 residues. The germline V gene has CDR1 MNHNS and CDR2 SASEGT. The CDR3 spells CASRSGGGTEAFF. Written as DNA, the CDR3 is TGTGCCAGCAGGTCAGGGGGGGGTACTGAAGCTTTCTTT.

This clone occurred many times. The rearrangement uses TRBV7-6 and TRBJ2-1; D is unclear. V shed 1 base and J shed 3 bases, with 7 bases lying between them. The germline V gene encodes CDR1 SGHVS and CDR2 FNYEAQ. The CDR3 is made up of 14 amino acids. CDR3 sequence: CASSLGTGYNEQFF. As DNA, the CDR3 is TGTGCCAGCAGCTTAGGTACTGGCTACAATGAGCAGTTCTTC. Full variable domain (remainder filled in from reference TRBV7-6 and TRBJ2-1): GAGVSQSPRYKVTKRGQDVALRCDPISGHVSLYWYRQALGQGPEFLTYFNYEAQQDKSGLPNDRFSAERPEGSISTLTIQRTEQRDSAMYRCASSLGTGYNEQFFGPGTRLTVL.

The CDR3 DNA sequence: TGTGCCAGCAGCTTGGTTTTGACCACCTACGAGCAGTACTTC. Translated: CASSLVLTTYEQYF. The chain employs TRBV5-6 and TRBJ2-7; D is unresolved. This CDR3 comprises 14 residues. The V end lost 0 bases, the J end lost 2 bases, and 9 bases lay between the germline ends. CDR1 SGHDT and CDR2 YYEEEE come from the germline V gene.

The chain uses TRBV4-3 and TRBJ2-5; 7 nucleotides match TRBD2. V lost 2 bases to trimming and J lost 1 base; unmatched junction nucleotides: 13. The germline V gene encodes CDR1 LGHNA and CDR2 YSLEER. This CDR3 contains 18 residues. CDR3 nucleotide sequence: TGCGCCAGCAGCCAATGGAGACTCCGGGAGGCCCCCCAAGAGACCCAGTACTTC. Amino acids: CASSQWRLREAPQETQYF.

A note on this clone: Germline and junction disagree at one end, which may indicate a read error. The V gene is TRBV7-9, the J gene TRBJ2-3; TRBD2 is a possible D gene (5 bases). From germline, CDR1 is SEHNR and CDR2 FQNEAQ (reference sequence). CDR3 length: 15 amino acids. The CDR3 spells CASSVATGLRDTQYF. In DNA form, the CDR3 reads TGTGCCAGCAGCGTAGCTACGGGATTGAGGGATACGCAGTATTTT.

The J gene is TRBJ1-6, the V gene TRBV4-2; TRBD1 might be the D (5 bases). V gave up 0 bases and J gave up 3 bases, with 24 bases separating them. Germline lookup yields CDR1 LGHNA and CDR2 YNFKEQ. The CDR3 contains 21 residues. The CDR3 sequence: CASSQDPQGGPGANYNSPLHF. In DNA, the CDR3 is TGTGCCAGCAGCCAAGACCCCCAGGGAGGTCCGGGAGCCAACTATAATTCACCCCTCCACTTT.

This chain uses TRBV4-2 with TRBJ2-7, with 7 bases identical to TRBD2. The CDR3 runs to 15 residues. Trimming took 0 bases from V and 5 from J; bases not matched to a gene: 7. CDR1 and CDR2 from the germline V gene are LGHNA and YNFKEQ. CDR3 sequence: CASSQEGGSRDEQYF. In DNA, the CDR3 is TGTGCCAGCAGCCAAGAAGGCGGGAGTAGGGACGAGCAGTACTTC.

J is TRBJ2-7 and V is TRBV7-9; D is possibly TRBD1 (5 bases). CDR1 and CDR2 from the germline V gene are SEHNR and FQNEAQ (reference sequence). CDR3 length: 14 residues. The ends were cut back, 4 bases at V and 3 bases at J, with 13 bases in the middle. CDR3 residues: CASSSRVEDYEQYF. DNA for the CDR3: TGTGCCAGCAGCTCCAGGGTAGAAGACTACGAGCAGTACTTC.

The chain couples TRBV4-2 to TRBJ2-1, with no clear D. From germline, CDR1 is LGHNA and CDR2 YNFKEQ. V dropped 0 bases and J dropped 3 bases, with 9 bases sitting between them. The CDR3 is 15 residues long. The DNA for the CDR3 is TGTGCCAGCAGCCAAGATTTGTCCCGCTACAATGAGCAGTTCTTC. Translation: CASSQDLSRYNEQFF.

The V and J genes are TRBV6-5 and TRBJ2-7, with 10 bases aligning to TRBD2. Germline V lookup: CDR1 MNHEY, CDR2 SVGAGI. With 2 bases clipped from V and 1 base from J, the junction kept 5 bases outside the gene matches. The CDR3 sequence is 16 residues long. The CDR3 loop reads CASSYPSAGGSYEQYF. In DNA form, the CDR3 reads TGTGCCAGCAGTTACCCCTCAGCGGGAGGGTCCTACGAGCAGTACTTC.

This chain uses TRBV30 with TRBJ2-7; TRBD2 is a possible D gene (5 bases). The CDR3 is 15 amino acids. Between the trimmed V and J ends, which lost 4 bases and 7 bases, there was a span of 23 bases. Germline lookup yields CDR1 GTSNPN and CDR2 SVGIG (reference sequence). CDR3 region: CAWTPLGRQMGEQYF. As DNA, the CDR3 is TGTGCCTGGACTCCTCTAGGGAGACAAATGGGGGAGCAGTACTTC.

The J gene is TRBJ2-3, the V gene TRBV29-1, with D possibly called TRBD1 or TRBD2 (6 bases each). Germline values: CDR1 SQVTM, CDR2 ANQGSEA. The CDR3 loop spans 14 amino acids. Trimming took off 8 bases at V and 6 bases at J, with 21 bases between the two ends. The CDR3, as DNA: TGCAGCCTCTGGGGGCCTGGGGGGCCGGATACGCAGTATTTT. Its protein is CSLWGPGGPDTQYF.

The chain links TRBV5-6 to TRBJ1-5, with 9 bases that match TRBD1. Germline V gene data show CDR1 as SGHDT and CDR2 as YYEEEE. J gave up 8 bases and V 0 bases, and 6 bases lay outside the gene matches. There are 15 residues in the CDR3. CDR3 nucleotide sequence: TGTGCCAGCAGCTTGGGGACAGGGGCCATCAAGCCCCAGCATTTT. Translation gives CASSLGTGAIKPQHF.

The chain uses TRBV5-1 and TRBJ1-1; D is possibly TRBD1 (5 bases). There are 16 residues in the CDR3. The V end lost 4 bases, the J end lost 5 bases, and 21 bases lay between the germline ends. Germline CDR1 SGHRS, CDR2 YFSETQ. CDR3 residues: CASSQTGRSRGTEAFF. CDR3 sequence (DNA): TGCGCCAGCAGCCAAACAGGCCGGTCCCGGGGGACTGAAGCTTTCTTT.

Remarks on this clone: Sequence at one end of the junction differs from germline and may be a read error. The chain carries TRBV7-9 and TRBJ2-7; 12 bases line up with TRBD2. The CDR3 spans 14 residues. The germline V gene encodes CDR1 SEHNR and CDR2 FQNEAQ (reference sequence). The CDR3 reads CASSLAGGGLEQYF. CDR3 nucleotides: TGTGCCAGCAGCCTAGCGGGGGGGGGCCTCGAGCAGTACTTC.

The chain is built from TRBV9 and TRBJ2-7; 8 positions match TRBD2. This CDR3 is 11 amino acids long. The V gene end was trimmed by 6 bases and the J gene end by 7 bases; junction bases not matched to a gene: 3. The germline V gene has CDR1 SGDLS and CDR2 YYNGEE. For the CDR3, the DNA is TGTGCCAGCAACGGGGGGGGAGAGCAGTACTTC. This gives the protein CASNGGGEQYF.